Below are 3 T cell receptor beta chains sequenced from a single sample in a study of blood T cell repertoires in COVID-19. Sequenced by immunoSEQ multiplex PCR; TCRdb stores in-frame clones only, minus some. This table holds more than 110,000 clones, roughly 88% found once. Sequencing was carried out using PBMCs or T cells enriched from blood (not recorded which). The receptors shown here come from a man aged 45-65 years who had recovered from COVID-19.

The chain links TRBV18 to TRBJ2-3, with TRBD2 as a possible D gene (6 bases). Trimming removed 0 bases at V and 2 bases at J, with 12 bases between. The CDR3 runs 16 residues. Germline loops: CDR1 KGHSH, CDR2 LQKENI. This chain's CDR3 is CASSPPSRGNTDTQYF. The CDR3 region has the DNA TGTGCCAGCTCACCACCAAGTCGGGGGAACACAGATACGCAGTATTTT. Using reference TRBV18 and TRBJ2-3 for the parts outside the CDR3, the full variable domain is NAGVMQNPRHLVRRRGQEARLRCSPMKGHSHVYWYRQLPEEGLKFMVYLQKENIIDESGMPKERFSAEFPKEGPSILRIQQVVRGDSAAYFCASSPPSRGNTDTQYFGPGTRLTVL.

This clone was observed a few times. This rearrangement joins TRBV14 to TRBJ1-2, with a possible D match to TRBD1 (5 bases). The CDR3 sequence is 15 residues long. Trimming took 4 bases from V and 4 from J, leaving 16 bases between them. Looked up from germline, CDR1 is SGHDN and CDR2 is FVKESK. The CDR3 sequence: CASSRAGPVVYGYTF. Here the CDR3 DNA reads TGTGCCAGCAGCCGGGCGGGGCCGGTCGTCTATGGCTACACCTTC.

The rearrangement uses TRBV5-7 and TRBJ1-6; perhaps TRBD1 as D (5 bases). TRBV5-7 is noted as an ORF with a role that remains uncertain. Trimming left V 1 base short and J 0 bases short, with 11 bases between. This CDR3 comprises 17 residues. The CDR3 DNA reads as TGTGCCAGCAGCTTGAACAGGTTTGGCTCCTATAATTCACCCCTCCACTTT. It codes for CASSLNRFGSYNSPLHF.